One and the same sample provided the 30 T cell receptor beta chains below, sequenced in a study of cytomegalovirus exposure and HLA in healthy donors. The primer mix had 60 Vbeta and 13 Jbeta primers. This table comes from immunoSEQ multiplex PCR, and its TCRdb copy is limited to in-frame clones, with some not included. The sample holds about 120,000 clones; roughly three fifths are singletons and the top ten take roughly 1.4%. Sequenced: PBMCs. These receptors were obtained from a man aged 18 to 35 in good health and CMV-seronegative.

This clone has only a few counts. The chain employs TRBV4-1 and TRBJ1-1, with 7 nucleotides matching TRBD1. The CDR3 is 15 amino acids. CDR1 is MGHRA and CDR2 is YSYEKL in the germline V gene. V shed 4 bases and J 5 bases; nucleotides not matched to a gene: 10. The CDR3 coding sequence is TGCGCCAGCAGCCCACTAGGACAGGCGCTAACTGAAGCTTTCTTT. Protein sequence: CASSPLGQALTEAFF.

The chain joins TRBV6-6 to TRBJ2-5; D possibly corresponds to TRBD1 (6 bases). CDR1 is MNHNY and CDR2 is SVGAGI in the germline V gene (reference sequence). Trimming shortened V by 2 bases and J by 1 base, and 11 bases separated the two germline ends. The CDR3 consists of 15 residues. The CDR3 region is CASSYGGGTQETQYF. The CDR3 DNA is TGTGCCAGCAGTTACGGGGGCGGAACCCAAGAGACCCAGTACTTC.

This rearrangement joins TRBV30 to TRBJ2-1; 8 nucleotides agree with TRBD2. CDR1 GTSNPN and CDR2 SVGIG come from the germline V gene (reference sequence). The V and J ends lost 0 bases and 3 bases, in that order; junction bases with no gene match: 16. The CDR3 has 19 amino acids. This CDR3 is CAWSVRPLFGSGIYNEQFF. The DNA for the CDR3 is TGTGCCTGGAGTGTACGTCCCCTATTCGGTAGCGGGATCTACAATGAGCAGTTCTTC.

This clone has only a few counts. The chain is built from TRBV14 and TRBJ2-1; weak D call: TRBD2 (6 bases). The CDR3 covers 12 residues. Germline V lookup: CDR1 SGHDN, CDR2 FVKESK. Trimming pared 6 bases from V and 8 bases from J, leaving 11 bases between. CDR3 nucleotide sequence: TGTGCCAGCAGGCGGGACGTAGATGAGCAGTTCTTC. This encodes CASRRDVDEQFF.

This sequence joins TRBV15 and TRBJ2-5; no firm D call. The V and J ends lost 2 bases and 5 bases respectively, with 18 bases between them. This CDR3 is built from 16 residues. Germline V CDR1 and CDR2: LNHNV, YYDKDF (reference sequence). The CDR3 loop is CATSRMLPAVVETQYF. CDR3 nucleotides: TGTGCCACCAGCAGAATGCTCCCTGCGGTGGTGGAGACCCAGTACTTC.

This clone was counted once. The chain has TRBV6-1 and TRBJ2-5, with 7 positions matching TRBD2. The J call is doubtful: the DNA matches TRBJ2-7 better. This CDR3 is built from 13 residues. Germline CDR1 MNHNS, CDR2 SASEGT. The CDR3 loop reads CASTGRARDEQYF. The DNA of the CDR3 is TGTGCCAGCACGGGGAGGGCACGGGACGAGCAGTACTTC.

The rearrangement links TRBV6-5 to TRBJ1-6, with 8 bases aligning to TRBD1. CDR3 size: 14 residues. Germline lookup yields CDR1 MNHEY and CDR2 SVGAGI. The V gene end was trimmed by 6 bases and the J gene end by 10 bases; junction bases not matched to a gene: 8. CDR3 bases: TGTGCCAGCAGCCAAGGACAGGGCTTGTCACCCCTCCACTTT. Its protein product is CASSQGQGLSPLHF.

V is TRBV4-1 and J is TRBJ2-1; 7 positions match TRBD2. Trimming cost V 1 base and J 7 bases; bases outside gene matches: 7. CDR3 size: 15 residues. CDR1 is MGHRA, CDR2 YSYEKL, per germline. This CDR3 reads CASSQGGGPGNEQFF. In DNA, the CDR3 is TGCGCCAGCAGCCAAGGGGGAGGGCCGGGAAATGAGCAGTTCTTC.

The chain links TRBV5-6 to TRBJ2-7, with a tentative D call TRBD1 (6 bases). The CDR3 loop spans 16 amino acids. Germline-derived CDR1 and CDR2 are SGHDT and YYEEEE. V lost 4 bases and J lost 2, with 19 bases in between. CDR3 coding DNA: TGTGCCAGCAGCCCTAGACAGGTTGTTCTCCCCTACGAGCAGTACTTC. Amino acids: CASSPRQVVLPYEQYF. Combining the CDR3 with reference TRBV5-6 and TRBJ2-7 gives the whole variable domain DAGVTQSPTHLIKTRGQQVTLRCSPKSGHDTVSWYQQALGQGPQFIFQYYEEEERQRGNFPDRFSGHQFPNYSSELNVNALLLGDSALYLCASSPRQVVLPYEQYFGPGTRLTVT.

This clone showed up just a few times. This sequence joins TRBV4-1 and TRBJ2-7; 10 positions agree with TRBD1. J gave up 5 bases and V 5 bases, and 9 bases lay outside the gene matches. This CDR3 spans 15 amino acids. CDR1 and CDR2 from the germline V gene are MGHRA and YSYEKL. CDR3 nucleotides: TGCGCCAGCAGCAAATCGACAGGGGGCTTCAACGAGCAGTACTTC. Translated, it gives CASSKSTGGFNEQYF.

The chain employs TRBV28 and TRBJ1-1, with 7 bases that match TRBD1. The CDR3 sequence is 11 residues long. Germline loops: CDR1 MDHEN, CDR2 SYDVKM. V lost 3 bases and J lost 10; bases outside the gene matches: 2. The CDR3 reads CASSLNRGAFF. The DNA of the CDR3 is TGTGCCAGCAGTTTGAACAGGGGAGCTTTCTTT.

In this sample, this clone turned up a few times. The chain employs TRBV4-2 and TRBJ1-1, with TRBD1 matching over 7 bases. CDR3 length equals 15 residues. CDR1 is LGHNA, CDR2 YNFKEQ, per germline. J gave up 1 base and V 3 bases, and 5 bases lay outside the gene matches. As DNA, the CDR3 is TGTGCCAGCAGCCAGGCAGACAGGGAGAACACTGAAGCTTTCTTT. It yields the protein CASSQADRENTEAFF.

The V and J genes are TRBV5-4 and TRBJ2-5, with TRBD1 identical over 7 bases. This CDR3 region has 13 residues. The J segment lost 4 bases and the V segment lost 5 bases, leaving 5 bases of the junction unmatched. CDR1 is SGHNT and CDR2 is YYREEE in the germline V gene (reference sequence). The CDR3 nucleotides are TGTGCCAGCAGGTCAGGGGGAAGAGAGACCCAGTACTTC. Its protein is CASRSGGRETQYF.

The chain recombines TRBV7-8 with TRBJ2-7; 9 positions match TRBD1. Germline V gene data show CDR1 as SGHVS and CDR2 as FQNEAQ. The CDR3 has 14 residues. Unmatched junction bases numbered 4, after V lost 5 bases and J lost 2 bases. The CDR3 spells CASSRTGETYEQYF. As DNA, the CDR3 is TGTGCCAGCAGCCGGACAGGGGAAACCTACGAGCAGTACTTC.

This clone is a singleton in its sample. The rearrangement joins TRBV2 to TRBJ1-5; 9 nucleotides match TRBD1. This CDR3 has 15 residues. The V segment lost 6 bases and the J segment 2 bases; nucleotides outside the gene matches: 5. Per germline, CDR1 SNHLY and CDR2 FYNNEI. Written as DNA, the CDR3 is TGTGCCAGCAGATGGGACAGGGCGGGCAATCAGCCCCAGCATTTT. Translated, it gives CASRWDRAGNQPQHF. Together with reference TRBV2 and TRBJ1-5, the CDR3 gives the full variable domain: EPEVTQTPSHQVTQMGQEVILRCVPISNHLYFYWYRQILGQKVEFLVSFYNNEISEKSEIFDDQFSVERPDGSNFTLKIRSTKLEDSAMYFCASRWDRAGNQPQHFGDGTRLSIL.

The rearrangement uses TRBV13 and TRBJ1-5; no clear D. Germline V gene data show CDR1 as PRHDT and CDR2 as FYEKMQ (reference sequence). The V end was cut by 5 bases, the J end by 7 bases, with 9 bases between. CDR3 length: 12 amino acids. The CDR3 bases are TGTGCCAGCAGCCGAGGAAACCAGCCCCAGCATTTT. Its translation is CASSRGNQPQHF.

This clone was counted only a few times. The rearrangement links TRBV5-4 to TRBJ2-7; 8 bases are a match to TRBD1. This CDR3 comprises 15 residues. V was pared by 2 bases and J by 5 bases, with 9 bases of the junction left unmatched. Germline lookup yields CDR1 SGHNT and CDR2 YYREEE (reference sequence). The CDR3 sequence is CASSFYGTGLHEQYF. In DNA, the CDR3 is TGTGCCAGCAGCTTTTACGGGACAGGCCTCCACGAGCAGTACTTC.

The V call is TRBV5-1, the J call TRBJ1-4, with D possibly TRBD1 on 6 matching bases. Looked up from germline, CDR1 is SGHRS and CDR2 is YFSETQ. CDR3 size: 16 residues. V was pared by 0 bases and J by 0 bases, with 9 bases between. The CDR3 is CASSLDGTPTNEKLFF. In nucleotides, the CDR3 is TGCGCCAGCAGCTTGGATGGGACACCAACTAATGAAAAACTGTTTTTT.

The J gene is TRBJ2-7, the V gene TRBV6-1, with 8 bases lining up with TRBD1. Per the germline V gene, CDR1 is MNHNS and CDR2 is SASEGT. Trimming at V came to 2 bases and at J to 7 bases, leaving 13 bases not matched to a gene. CDR3 length: 16 residues. The CDR3 DNA follows: TGTGCCAGCAGTGAAACCAACTGGATTAGGACAGGGGAGCAGTACTTC. Amino acid sequence: CASSETNWIRTGEQYF.

This clone occurred a few times. The gene calls are TRBV5-1 and TRBJ2-3; 8 positions match TRBD2. Germline V gene sequence: CDR1 SGHRS, CDR2 YFSETQ. The length of the CDR3 is 14 residues. Trimming took 2 bases from V and 2 from J; bases not matched to a gene: 1. This chain's CDR3 is CASSLAGDTDTQYF. CDR3 DNA: TGCGCCAGCAGCTTAGCGGGGGACACAGATACGCAGTATTTT.

This clone turned up a few times. The chain recombines TRBV25-1 with TRBJ2-3; D is perhaps TRBD2 (6 bases). Germline V CDR1 and CDR2: MGHDK, SYGVNS. Between the trimmed V and J ends, which lost 5 bases and 2 bases, there was a span of 11 bases. This CDR3 is 14 amino acids long. The CDR3 reads CASSWAGSTDTQYF. The DNA of the CDR3 is TGTGCCAGCAGTTGGGCGGGATCCACAGATACGCAGTATTTT.

The CDR3 here is CSVGRDSSYNEQFF. The CDR3 bases are TGCAGCGTGGGCCGGGACTCCTCGTACAATGAGCAGTTCTTC. J is TRBJ2-1 and V is TRBV29-1; D is possibly TRBD2 (6 bases). CDR1 is SQVTM and CDR2 is ANQGSEA in the germline V gene. The CDR3 is 14 amino acids. V lost 6 bases to trimming and J lost 4 bases, with 16 bases between them.

J is TRBJ1-3 and V is TRBV30; 8 nucleotides line up with TRBD1. CDR3 length equals 18 residues. V was pared by 0 bases and J by 2 bases, with 12 bases of the junction left unmatched. Germline V lookup: CDR1 GTSNPN, CDR2 SVGIG (reference sequence). CDR3 DNA: TGTGCCTGGAGTGTACAGGGGGGCAGACTGTCGACTGGAAACACCATATATTTT. Protein product: CAWSVQGGRLSTGNTIYF.

Regarding this clone: Other DNA sequences of this sample code for an identical CDR3. The chain couples TRBV7-2 to TRBJ2-7, with 11 bases lining up with TRBD2. Germline-derived CDR1 and CDR2 are SGHTA and FQGNSA. The junction had 11 bases not matched to a gene; V was cut back by 3 bases and J by 1 base. The CDR3 spans 18 residues. The CDR3 region is CASSLTIAGGPRSYEQYF. CDR3 DNA sequence: TGTGCCAGCAGCTTGACCATAGCGGGAGGGCCTCGATCCTACGAGCAGTACTTC.

The rearrangement joins TRBV19 to TRBJ2-7; 11 bases match TRBD2. Germline V gives CDR1 LNHDA, CDR2 SQIVND (reference sequence). CDR3 length: 16 residues. After removal of 5 bases from V and 4 bases from J, the junction contained 10 bases not matched to a gene. CDR3 in DNA: TGTGCCAGTAGTGGGCTACTAGCGGGGGACCCATACGAGCAGTACTTC. Amino acids: CASSGLLAGDPYEQYF.

V and J are TRBV30 and TRBJ1-4; D unclear. V dropped 0 bases and J dropped 5 bases, with 13 bases sitting between them. The CDR3 has 15 amino acids. CDR1 is GTSNPN, CDR2 SVGIG, per germline (reference sequence). CDR3 sequence (DNA): TGTGCCTGGAGTGTATCTCGCGGGCCGAATGAAAAACTGTTTTTT. This gives the protein CAWSVSRGPNEKLFF.

This clone was counted between two and nine times. The CDR3 sequence is CASSQDRGGSKNIQYF. For the CDR3, the DNA is TGCGCCAGCAGCCAAGATAGGGGGGGGTCCAAAAACATTCAGTACTTC. The rearrangement uses TRBV4-3 and TRBJ2-4, with D maybe TRBD2 (7 bases). This CDR3 has 16 amino acids. The germline V gene encodes CDR1 LGHNA and CDR2 YSLEER. The V gene lost 0 bases and the J gene lost 2 bases, with 11 bases spanning the gap.

This clone was detected once. This chain uses TRBV19 with TRBJ2-4; possible D gene TRBD2, 6 bases. This CDR3 comprises 16 residues. Trimming shortened V by 0 bases and J by 6 bases, and 15 bases separated the two germline ends. Germline-derived CDR1 and CDR2 are LNHDA and SQIVND (reference sequence). The CDR3 sequence: CASSIDGAGRLNIQYF. CDR3 nucleotide sequence: TGTGCCAGTAGTATAGATGGTGCGGGGCGTTTAAACATTCAGTACTTC.

The chain recombines TRBV7-2 with TRBJ2-1; weak D call: TRBD2 (5 bases). V lost 5 bases and J 0 bases, leaving 8 bases between the germline ends. The CDR3 contains 14 residues. Germline lookup yields CDR1 SGHTA and CDR2 FQGNSA. The CDR3 spells CASSQLGSYNEQFF. The CDR3, as DNA: TGTGCCAGCAGCCAACTAGGCTCCTACAATGAGCAGTTCTTC.

In DNA form, the CDR3 reads TGTGCCAGCAGCCCGGCAGCGGGAGGGCCTATGAATGAGCAGTTCTTC. The encoded protein is CASSPAAGGPMNEQFF. V is TRBV7-9 and J is TRBJ2-1, with 10 bases that match TRBD2. The germline gives CDR1 SEHNR, CDR2 FQNEAQ (reference sequence). V dropped 5 bases and J dropped 7; count of bases not matched to a gene: 11. The CDR3 is 16 amino acids. Variable domain in full (rest from reference TRBV7-9 and TRBJ2-1): DTGVSQNPRHKITKRGQNVTFRCDPISEHNRLYWYRQTLGQGPEFLTYFQNEAQLEKSRLLSDRFSAERPKGSFSTLEIQRTEQGDSAMYLCASSPAAGGPMNEQFFGPGTRLTVL.